This T cell receptor beta chain was recovered during a study of T-cell memory formation after mild COVID-19. On this clonotype: Its antigen is unidentified.

MiXCR, run by TCRdb on the 5' RACE reads, gives a single entry per CDR3 protein. This sample has a few hundred thousand distinct CDR3 sequences, with 15% to 20% found just once. The length of the CDR3 is 15 residues. CDR1 and CDR2 from the germline V gene are SGHAT and FQNNGV. V dropped 3 bases and J dropped 7; count of bases not matched to a gene: 8. Points from the study as a whole: Clones that contracted from day 15 to 85 had balanced CD4/CD8; later expanders were CD4+ biased.

The chain couples TRBV11-2 to TRBJ2-1; 8 nucleotides line up with TRBD2. Material: PBMCs or a T cell subset sorted from them (not recorded which). This clonotype originated in a young man who had mild COVID-19 (a few samples of this study predate the infection). Cell type and time point are not known. CDR3 DNA: TGTGCCAGCAGCTTCGGGGGGGGTAAGAGAAATGAGCAGTTCTTC. It encodes CASSFGGGKRNEQFF.